This is a list of T cell receptor beta chains from one sample in a study of tumor-infiltrating lymphocytes in primary liver carcinoma. MiXCR, applied by TCRdb to the multiplex PCR reads, yields one record per CDR3 protein. The sample holds about 330,000 distinct CDR3 sequences, 65% seen once. The sequencing input was peripheral blood. Source of these receptors: a man aged 40-49 years with primary liver carcinoma and hepatitis B virus infection. Both conserved end residues are trimmed from each CDR3. The order of the fields is V gene, CDR3 protein.

>TRBV6-5
VSSYQGGLNAGELS
>TRBV2
ASSPRGTFSNNEKF
>TRBV18
ANSPADVSYEQY
>TRBV6-5
ASSPGTGETQY
>TRBV4-1
ASSQDSDHFYRYT
>TRBV28
ASSTSIIYNEQF
>TRBV29-1
SVELLVPGGRYEQY
>TRBV6-5
VSSYRPGTGLEQF
>TRBV28
ASSLPNQPQH
>TRBV6-6
ASSPSQHNLLGNTIY